This TCR beta chain came from a study of chemoradiotherapy in HPV16-positive cancers. The V gene end was trimmed by 5 bases and the J gene end by 1 base; junction bases not matched to a gene: 6. CDR3 length: 15 amino acids. Germline CDR1 MNHEY, CDR2 SVGAGI. Concerning this clone: The antigen remains unidentified.

Notes on the study in general: Better recurrence-free survival went with HPV-responsive T-cell expansion in HPV16-positive patients.

Assay: immunoSEQ multiplex PCR; the TCRdb copy retains only in-frame clones and omits some. This table has about 66,000 clones, roughly 86% appearing once. The material sequenced was blood, taken from a patient who underwent chemoradiotherapy. This receptor was taken from a human donor with HPV-associated anogenital cancer. The chain recombines TRBV6-5 with TRBJ2-7, with TRBD1 identical over 9 bases. CDR3 sequence reads: CASSLGQGLSYEQYF. The CDR3 DNA sequence: TGTGCCAGCAGTCTTGGACAGGGGCTTTCCTACGAGCAGTACTTC.